Here is one T cell receptor delta chain with its context. This likely came from a read error, as a far larger clone is one base away. The data were taken from a study of delta chains in infants with herpesvirus infections. The wider study: Ugandan infants were followed prospectively from birth through primary CMV infection.

The CDR3 has 21 residues. Germline V gene data show CDR1 as GEAIGNYY and CDR2 as EKD. Reverse transcription of PBMC RNA used primers specific for the gamma and delta chains. TCRdb reanalysed the RT-PCR reads with CATT. The repertoire holds over a thousand delta-chain clones, with almost 30% as singletons. V usage is TRDV2 and J usage is TRDJ3, with TRDD3 identical over 10 bases. The sequenced sample was peripheral blood, obtained at time point 1 of longitudinal follow-up. The sequence derives from a human donor who was a Ugandan infant, either HIV-exposed or HIV-unexposed (not recorded which). The CDR3, as DNA: TGTGCCTGTGACGAAGGGGGATACGCCATACCCAACTCCTGGGACACCCGACAGATATTTTTC. Protein: CACDEGGYAIPNSWDTRQIFF.